The 21 T cell receptor beta chains below come from one sample, sequenced in a study of T cells in Graves' hyperthyroidism and ophthalmopathy. The investigators amplified TCR beta CDR3 regions from RNA transcripts. In the first-round RT-PCR of the TCR CDR3, the HTBI primer set was used. TCRdb fed the multiplex PCR reads into MiXCR, producing one record per CDR3 protein. Of approximately 610,000 distinct CDR3 sequences detected, over 12% appear once; the ten largest clones hold about 4%. Specimen: blood. These receptors were obtained from a woman aged 40 to 50 with Graves' ophthalmopathy.

This clonotype was seen a few times. This chain uses TRBV27 with TRBJ2-2; 8 positions match TRBD1. Trimming removed 1 base from V and 1 base from J; junction bases left unmatched: 2. CDR3 length: 16 residues. CDR1 and CDR2 from the germline V gene are MNHEY and SMNVEV (reference sequence). CDR3 in amino acids: CASSLLGQVNTGELFF. CDR3 bases: TGTGCCAGCAGTTTATTGGGACAGGTGAACACCGGGGAGCTGTTTTTT.

This clonotype has at least ten counts. This chain uses TRBV5-1 with TRBJ1-2; D is possibly TRBD1 (5 bases). Germline V gene data show CDR1 as SGHRS and CDR2 as YFSETQ. V was trimmed by 0 bases and J by 4 bases, leaving 7 bases between them. The CDR3 is 13 amino acids. The CDR3, as DNA: TGCGCCAGCAGCTTGGCCGGGGGCTATGGCTACACCTTC. Its protein product is CASSLAGGYGYTF.

The CDR3 reads CATTLVGKNTEAFF. In nucleotides, the CDR3 is TGTGCCACCACTCTTGTGGGGAAGAACACTGAAGCTTTCTTT. The J gene is TRBJ1-1, the V gene TRBV12-3 or TRBV12-4; D not certain. Trimming left V 10 bases short and J 1 base short, with 16 bases between. There are 14 residues in the CDR3.

This clonotype was seen at least ten times. This rearrangement joins TRBV29-1 to TRBJ1-5, with D perhaps matching TRBD1 (5 bases). The V gene lost 7 bases and the J gene lost 5 bases, with 12 bases spanning the gap. This CDR3 has 12 residues. The germline CDR1 and CDR2 sequences are SQVTM and ANQGSEA. The DNA of the CDR3 is TGCAGCGCCAGGTGGGGGGATCAGCCCCAGCATTTT. Translating gives CSARWGDQPQHF.

This clonotype was seen many times. The genes are TRBV27 and TRBJ2-7; possible D gene TRBD2, 5 bases. Germline CDR1 and CDR2: MNHEY and SMNVEV (reference sequence). Trimming took 2 bases from V and 2 from J, leaving 10 bases between them. The CDR3 sequence is 14 residues long. The CDR3 reads CASSLASRPYEQYF. The CDR3 nucleotides are TGTGCCAGCAGTTTAGCTAGCCGCCCCTACGAGCAGTACTTC.

The gene calls are TRBV2 and TRBJ2-7; 8 bases are shared with TRBD1. Trimming removed 4 bases from V and 7 bases from J; junction bases left unmatched: 9. The CDR3 consists of 14 residues. Per germline, CDR1 SNHLY and CDR2 FYNNEI. The CDR3 DNA is TGTGCCAGCAGTGGACAGACAGGGGTAGGAGAGCAGTACTTC. This translates into CASSGQTGVGEQYF.

The gene calls are TRBV30 and TRBJ2-5; D may be TRBD1 or TRBD2 (5 bases each). CDR1 and CDR2 (germline): GTSNPN, SVGIG (reference sequence). The V gene lost 1 base and the J gene lost 9 bases, with 21 bases spanning the gap. CDR3 length equals 15 residues. CDR3 protein: CAWSARGSAGAAQYF. Here the CDR3 DNA reads TGTGCCTGGAGTGCTCGGGGCAGCGCCGGTGCGGCCCAGTACTTC. The full variable domain, with the rest looked up from reference TRBV30 and TRBJ2-5, is SQTIHQWPATLVQPVGSPLSLECTVEGTSNPNLYWYRQAAGRGLQLLFYSVGIGQISSEVPQNLSASRPQDRQFILSSKKLLLSDSGFYLCAWSARGSAGAAQYFGPGTRLLVL.

This clonotype appeared a few times. The V call is TRBV12-5, the J call TRBJ1-5; no clear D gene. V was pared by 1 base and J by 9 bases, with 13 bases between. CDR1 LGHNT and CDR2 FRNRAP come from the germline V gene. The CDR3 covers 14 residues. The CDR3 bases are TGTGCTAGTGGTTTGGGGGCACACCGGGGGCCCCAGCATTTT. Translation: CASGLGAHRGPQHF. Variable domain in full (rest from reference TRBV12-5 and TRBJ1-5): DARVTQTPRHKVTEMGQEVTMRCQPILGHNTVFWYRQTMMQGLELLAYFRNRAPLDDSGMPKDRFSAEMPDATLATLKIQPSEPRDSAVYFCASGLGAHRGPQHFGDGTRLSIL.

In the case of this clonotype: One base away lies a much larger clone, so this may be a sequencing read error. The CDR3 region is CATSRDSRVPIGNTMYF. The CDR3 DNA sequence: TGTGCCACCAGCAGAGATTCAAGGGTACCAATTGGAAACACCATGTATTTT. The rearrangement joins TRBV15 to TRBJ1-3; D unresolved. The germline V gene encodes CDR1 LNHNV and CDR2 YYDKDF (reference sequence). The CDR3 has 17 amino acids. Together with reference TRBV15 and TRBJ1-3, the CDR3 gives the full variable domain: DAMVIQNPRYQVTQFGKPVTLSCSQTLNHNVMYWYQQKSSQAPKLLFHYYDKDFNNEADTPDNFQSRRPNTSFCFLDIRSPGLGDTAMYLCATSRDSRVPIGNTMYFGEGSWLTVV.

This clonotype was counted many times. The CDR3 DNA is TGTGCCAGCAGACGGGAGCGACACGGGGACGAGCAGTACTTC. This sequence encodes CASRRERHGDEQYF. V and J are TRBV6-1 and TRBJ2-7, with a possible D match to TRBD2 (6 bases). The germline V gene encodes CDR1 MNHNS and CDR2 SASEGT. Trimming pared 6 bases from V and 5 bases from J, leaving 17 bases between. This CDR3 spans 14 amino acids.

This clonotype was seen many times. This chain connects TRBV6-5 to TRBJ1-1, with no clear D. CDR1 is MNHEY and CDR2 is SVGAGI in the germline V gene. CDR3 length equals 17 residues. Trimming removed 2 bases from V and 2 bases from J, with 18 bases in between. The CDR3 reads CASSYDPRGSLNTEAFF. In DNA form, the CDR3 reads TGTGCCAGCAGTTACGATCCTAGAGGCAGCTTAAACACTGAAGCTTTCTTT.

This clonotype was seen many times. V gene TRBV9 combines with J gene TRBJ2-7; possibly TRBD1 or TRBD2 for D (5 bases each). CDR1 and CDR2 (germline): SGDLS, YYNGEE. The CDR3 has 14 amino acids. The V end lost 4 bases, the J end lost 4 bases, and 15 bases lay between the germline ends. The CDR3, as DNA: TGTGCCAGCAGCCAAGGGACGGTTAGTTACGAGCAGTACTTC. It specifies CASSQGTVSYEQYF.

There are many counts of this clonotype. V gene TRBV20-1 combines with J gene TRBJ2-7, with D perhaps given as TRBD1 or TRBD2 (7 bases each). Germline V lookup: CDR1 DFQATT, CDR2 SNEGSKA (reference sequence). V lost 0 bases, J lost 6 bases, and 21 bases lay in between. The CDR3 is made up of 16 amino acids. The CDR3 DNA follows: TGCAGTGCTAGAGACTTTCACAGGGGACCGGGGGGCGAGCAGTACTTC. Amino acids: CSARDFHRGPGGEQYF.

This clonotype was seen many times. The chain employs TRBV6-5 and TRBJ1-3; no definite D call. Germline CDR1 is MNHEY and CDR2 is SVGAGI. The length of the CDR3 is 12 residues. The V end was cut by 8 bases, the J end by 0 bases, with 5 bases between. DNA for the CDR3: TGTGCCAGCGGATCCTCTGGAAACACCATATATTTT. The encoded protein is CASGSSGNTIYF.

Written as DNA, the CDR3 is TGTGCCAGCAGTGAATTGGGAGCAGTGGCCAACTATGGCTACACCTTC. Translated: CASSELGAVANYGYTF. The chain carries TRBV6-1 and TRBJ1-2; no reliable D call. The CDR3 spans 16 residues. V was cut by 2 bases and J by 2 bases, with 15 bases left in between. Germline V CDR1 and CDR2: MNHNS, SASEGT.

The chain carries TRBV20-1 and TRBJ2-5; 12 nucleotides agree with TRBD2. The V gene's germline CDR1 is DFQATT and CDR2 SNEGSKA (reference sequence). Trimming at V came to 5 bases and at J to 4 bases, leaving 11 bases not matched to a gene. This CDR3 comprises 16 residues. CDR3 DNA: TGCAGTGCTCGCCCCCTGACTAGCGGGGGACCAGAGACCCAGTACTTC. Translating it yields CSARPLTSGGPETQYF.

This clonotype was recorded many times. In DNA, the CDR3 is TGTGCCAGCAGCTTGGCGAGTAGCGGGGGCCAAGAGACCCAGTACTTC. Its protein is CASSLASSGGQETQYF. The chain recombines TRBV11-3 with TRBJ2-5, with 9 positions matching TRBD2. This CDR3 is built from 16 residues. V dropped 3 bases and J dropped 1; count of bases not matched to a gene: 6. The germline V gene has CDR1 SGHNT and CDR2 YENEEA.

The chain links TRBV30 to TRBJ2-7, with D possibly TRBD2 on 5 matching bases. The length of the CDR3 is 13 residues. Trimming removed 2 bases from V and 3 bases from J, with 11 bases in between. Germline assignment: CDR1 GTSNPN and CDR2 SVGIG (reference sequence). CDR3 sequence: CAWSWERHYEQYF. The CDR3 DNA sequence: TGTGCCTGGAGTTGGGAGCGGCACTACGAGCAGTACTTC.

In this sample, this clonotype turned up many times. The chain couples TRBV2 to TRBJ2-7, with 7 bases that match TRBD1. V was pared by 7 bases and J by 5 bases, with 11 bases of the junction left unmatched. The germline V gene encodes CDR1 SNHLY and CDR2 FYNNEI. The CDR3 spans 14 residues. The CDR3 DNA reads TGTGCCAGCACCTTGACAGGGAATGACCACGAGCAGTACTTC. Its translation is CASTLTGNDHEQYF.

The chain uses TRBV11-1 and TRBJ2-7, with TRBD2 as a possible D gene (6 bases). Trimming shortened V by 0 bases and J by 4 bases, and 16 bases separated the two germline ends. CDR1 is SGHAT, CDR2 FQDESV, per germline (reference sequence). The CDR3 totals 16 residues. The CDR3 sequence is CASSLAHSGAGYEQYF. DNA of the CDR3: TGTGCCAGCAGCTTAGCGCATTCCGGAGCGGGTTACGAGCAGTACTTC.

The V and J genes are TRBV5-1 and TRBJ2-5; maybe TRBD2 (5 bases). This CDR3 is built from 14 residues. The V gene's germline CDR1 is SGHRS and CDR2 YFSETQ. The germline V and J ends were trimmed by 4 bases and 5 bases, with 15 bases remaining between them. The DNA of the CDR3 is TGCGCCAGCAGCCTCGGGATTACCTTGGAGACCCAGTACTTC. As protein: CASSLGITLETQYF.